This T cell receptor beta chain originates from a study of cytomegalovirus exposure and HLA in healthy donors. The V segment lost 4 bases and the J segment 0 bases; nucleotides outside the gene matches: 11. CDR3 length equals 18 residues. Germline values: CDR1 SGHRS, CDR2 YFSETQ. 13 Jbeta primers and 60 Vbeta primers were used for the PCR. Here immunoSEQ multiplex PCR was the method, and the copy in TCRdb shows in-frame clones only, minus some. The table includes under 85,000 clones, almost 80% detected once. This sequence joins TRBV5-1 and TRBJ2-3, with 10 bases that match TRBD1. Input material: PBMCs. This TCR derives from a woman aged 40 to 50 in good health and CMV-seropositive. The CDR3 DNA is TGCGCCAGCAGCCCCTTCTTCCGGGACAGGGGAAGCACAGATACGCAGTATTTT. Translating it yields CASSPFFRDRGSTDTQYF.